One sample yielded the 4 T cell receptor beta chains listed below, sequenced in a study of T-cell reconstitution after alpha-beta-depleted transplantation in children. Preparing the TCRbeta library involved the use of unique molecular identifiers. TCRdb reanalysed the PCR reads using MiXCR and keeps one entry per CDR3 protein. The sample has 480,000 or so distinct CDR3 sequences; about 11% are singletons. The sample in question was PBMCs, obtained before TCRalphabeta/CD19-depleted stem cell transplant. The receptor set was obtained from a child aged 2 to 15 with inherited bone marrow failure, due to receive a stem cell transplant.

In its sample, this clonotype was seen many times. This chain links TRBV12-3 or TRBV12-4 with TRBJ2-1; D uncertain. Trimming removed 3 bases from V and 0 bases from J, with 9 bases in between. The CDR3 has 15 amino acids. This CDR3 is CASSFAVSSYNEQFF. In DNA form, the CDR3 reads TGTGCCAGCAGTTTCGCCGTGAGCTCCTACAATGAGCAGTTCTTC.

This clonotype has a count of ten or more. V usage is TRBV6-1 and J usage is TRBJ2-6; D tentatively fits TRBD1 or TRBD2 (5 bases each). V shed 6 bases and J shed 1 base, with 16 bases lying between them. Looked up from germline, CDR1 is MNHNS and CDR2 is SASEGT. The CDR3 totals 17 residues. In nucleotides, the CDR3 is TGTGCCAGCAGAGGGACCACAATACCTTCTGGGGCCAACGTCCTGACTTTC. Protein product: CASRGTTIPSGANVLTF.

This clonotype appeared many times. This chain's CDR3 is CASSAQRNQPQHF. The CDR3 DNA reads TGTGCCAGCAGCGCTCAGAGGAATCAGCCCCAGCATTTT. The chain joins TRBV11-2 to TRBJ1-5; D is ambiguous. CDR3 size: 13 residues. From germline, CDR1 is SGHAT and CDR2 FQNNGV. The V gene lost 5 bases and the J gene lost 4 bases, with 9 bases spanning the gap.

This clonotype was seen only a few times. The chain has TRBV12-3 or TRBV12-4 and TRBJ2-2; D uncertain. With 6 bases removed from V and 0 bases from J, the gap between germline ends came to 8 bases. This CDR3 comprises 14 residues. CDR3 DNA sequence: TGTGCCAGCAGAGTCTACACGAACACCGGGGAGCTGTTTTTT. Its protein product is CASRVYTNTGELFF.